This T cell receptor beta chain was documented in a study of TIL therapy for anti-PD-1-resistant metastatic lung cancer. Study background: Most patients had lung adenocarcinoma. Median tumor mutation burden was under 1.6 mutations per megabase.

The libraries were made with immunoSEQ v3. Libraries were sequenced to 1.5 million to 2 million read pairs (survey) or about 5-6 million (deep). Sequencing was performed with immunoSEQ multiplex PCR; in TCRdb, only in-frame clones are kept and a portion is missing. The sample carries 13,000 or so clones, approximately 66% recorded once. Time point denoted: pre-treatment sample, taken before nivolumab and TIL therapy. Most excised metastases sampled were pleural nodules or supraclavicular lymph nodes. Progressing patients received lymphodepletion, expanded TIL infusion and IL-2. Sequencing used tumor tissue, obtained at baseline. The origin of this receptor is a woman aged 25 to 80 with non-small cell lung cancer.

The CDR3 reads CSVERGGYTGELFF. The CDR3 DNA is TGCAGCGTTGAACGGGGGGGATACACCGGGGAGCTGTTTTTT. The V gene is TRBV29-1, the J gene TRBJ2-2; 8 bases agree with TRBD2. The CDR3 runs to 14 residues. Looked up from germline, CDR1 is SQVTM and CDR2 is ANQGSEA. The V gene end was trimmed by 2 bases and the J gene end by 3 bases; junction bases not matched to a gene: 2.